The rows below give T cell receptor beta chains drawn from one sample of a study of T cells in Graves' hyperthyroidism and ophthalmopathy. TCRdb reanalysed the multiplex PCR reads using MiXCR and keeps one entry per CDR3 protein. Of approximately 360,000 distinct CDR3 sequences in the sample, approximately 14% were seen once. Input material: blood. These receptors all stem from a woman between 18 and 29 years old with Graves' hyperthyroidism that later progressed to Graves' ophthalmopathy. The CDR3 runs from the conserved cysteine through the conserved F or W. D genes are given only for firm matches. Some rows mark clone size as missing; the rest say once, few, many or name a class of expanded clone.

v_gene	abundance	j_gene	d_gene	CDR3aa	CDR3nt
TRBV7-3	few	TRBJ2-2	TRBD1	CASSLAGTGVTGELFF	TGTGCCAGCAGCTTAGCCGGGACAGGGGTGACCGGGGAGCTGTTTTTT
TRBV19	once	TRBJ2-1	.	CASSFGPGSSYNEQFF	TGTGCCAGTAGTTTTGGGCCCGGGAGCTCCTACAATGAGCAGTTCTTC
TRBV2	many	TRBJ2-2	TRBD1	CASSATGGRTGELFF	TGTGCCAGCAGTGCAACAGGGGGCCGGACCGGGGAGCTGTTTTTT
TRBV11-2	many	TRBJ2-3	.	CASSLDKGIDTQYF	TGTGCCAGCAGCTTAGATAAGGGTATTGATACGCAGTATTTT
TRBV27	few	TRBJ2-1	TRBD2	CASSGRLAVSYNEQFF	TGTGCCAGCAGCGGGAGACTAGCGGTTTCCTACAATGAGCAGTTCTTC
TRBV20-1	many	TRBJ1-2	.	CSATGQGYTF	TGCAGTGCTACAGGGCAGGGCTACACCTTC
TRBV11-2	many	TRBJ2-7	.	CASSSDSYYEQYF	TGTGCCAGCAGCTCGGACAGTTACTACGAGCAGTACTTC
TRBV28	many	TRBJ2-5	.	CASSLPTAGVETQYF	TGTGCCAGCAGTTTGCCGACAGCCGGGGTAGAGACCCAGTACTTC
TRBV3-1	.	TRBJ1-1	.	CASSPRTGNTEVFF	TGTGCCAGCAGCCCCCGTACGGGAAACACTGAAGTTTTCTTT
TRBV4-3	few	TRBJ2-7	TRBD1	CASSQGTGLEQYF	TGCGCCAGCAGCCAAGGGACAGGGCTCGAGCAGTACTTC
TRBV6-1	many	TRBJ2-2	.	CASKLGTGNTGELFF	TGTGCCAGCAAACTAGGGACGGGGAACACCGGGGAGCTGTTTTTT
TRBV5-1	.	TRBJ1-1	.	CASSLDSAHTEAFF	TGCGCCAGCAGCCTGGACTCGGCTCACACTGAAGCTTTCTTT
TRBV13	.	TRBJ2-7	TRBD1	CASSVQGSTTYNEQYF	TGTGCCAGCAGCGTACAGGGGTCGACCACCTACAATGAGCAGTACTTC
TRBV4-1	many	TRBJ2-7	.	CASSQDGPYEQYF	TGCGCCAGCAGCCAAGATGGACCCTACGAGCAGTACTTC
TRBV7-6	few	TRBJ2-5	TRBD1	CASSQGTAQETQYF	TGTGCCAGCAGCCAGGGGACAGCTCAAGAGACCCAGTACTTC
TRBV7-7	.	TRBJ2-1	TRBD2	CASSLRTSGDEQFF	TGTGCTAGCAGCTTAAGGACTAGCGGGGATGAGCAGTTCTTC
TRBV18	.	TRBJ1-5	.	CASSPTVSNQPQHF	TGTGCCAGCTCACCAACGGTTAGCAATCAGCCCCAGCATTTT
TRBV15	many	TRBJ2-3	TRBD2	CATRNPGLAGADTQYF	TGTGCCACCAGAAATCCGGGACTAGCGGGAGCAGATACGCAGTATTTT
TRBV7-3	.	TRBJ2-3	.	CASSKQGDTQYF	TGTGCCAGCAGCAAACAGGGAGATACGCAGTATTTT
TRBV20-1	.	TRBJ2-7	.	CSATHAPKPSYEQYF	TGCAGTGCTACCCACGCGCCCAAGCCATCCTACGAGCAGTACTTC
TRBV14	many	TRBJ1-1	.	CASSQVRALNTEAFF	TGTGCCAGCAGCCAAGTCAGGGCTTTGAACACTGAAGCTTTCTTT
TRBV28	many	TRBJ1-4	.	CASSPHSWPHEKLFF	TGTGCCAGCAGTCCCCACTCTTGGCCCCATGAAAAACTGTTTTTT
TRBV27	many	TRBJ2-5	.	CASSLGGFGETQYF	TGTGCCAGCAGTTTAGGGGGGTTTGGAGAGACCCAGTACTTC
TRBV4-1	.	TRBJ2-5	TRBD2	CASSNPALYSGLAGGRPQETQYF	TGCGCCAGCAGCAACCCGGCCCTCTATTCAGGACTAGCGGGAGGTAGGCCGCAAGAGACCCAGTACTTC
TRBV3-1	many	TRBJ2-3	.	CASSQVLADTQYF	TGTGCCAGCAGCCAAGTCCTGGCAGATACGCAGTATTTT
TRBV29-1	.	TRBJ1-2	.	CSASRDTSNYGYTF	TGCAGCGCCTCCCGGGACACCTCTAACTATGGCTACACCTTC
TRBV28	many	TRBJ2-7	TRBD1	CASGRQGISYEQYF	TGTGCCAGCGGCCGACAGGGAATTTCCTACGAGCAGTACTTC
TRBV20-1	many	TRBJ2-3	.	CSARARVLVLDTQYF	TGCAGTGCTAGAGCCAGGGTGCTGGTCTTGGATACGCAGTATTTT
TRBV6-1	.	TRBJ2-5	.	CASAPTGSQETQYF	TGTGCCAGCGCACCAACAGGGTCCCAAGAGACCCAGTACTTC
TRBV28	many	TRBJ2-3	TRBD2	CASRSGTSRDTQYF	TGTGCCAGCAGAAGCGGGACTAGCAGAGATACGCAGTATTTT
TRBV15	few	TRBJ2-3	TRBD2	CATLAGHSSTDTQYF	TGTGCCACCCTAGCGGGACATTCTAGCACAGATACGCAGTATTTT
TRBV20-1	many	TRBJ1-4	.	CSARDPGRWGEKLFF	TGCAGTGCTAGAGATCCGGGACGGTGGGGTGAAAAACTGTTTTTT
TRBV28	many	TRBJ1-4	.	CASAQRPNEKLFF	TGTGCCAGCGCGCAGCGCCCTAATGAAAAACTGTTTTTT
TRBV4-1	.	TRBJ2-4	.	CASSQMGLAKNIQYF	TGCGCCAGCAGCCAAATGGGGTTAGCCAAAAACATTCAGTACTTC
TRBV20-1	few	TRBJ1-1	.	CSAREGETEAFF	TGCAGTGCTAGAGAAGGGGAAACTGAAGCTTTCTTT
TRBV4-3	many	TRBJ2-5	.	CASSQRDGWQETQYF	TGCGCCAGCAGCCAGCGGGACGGCTGGCAAGAGACCCAGTACTTC